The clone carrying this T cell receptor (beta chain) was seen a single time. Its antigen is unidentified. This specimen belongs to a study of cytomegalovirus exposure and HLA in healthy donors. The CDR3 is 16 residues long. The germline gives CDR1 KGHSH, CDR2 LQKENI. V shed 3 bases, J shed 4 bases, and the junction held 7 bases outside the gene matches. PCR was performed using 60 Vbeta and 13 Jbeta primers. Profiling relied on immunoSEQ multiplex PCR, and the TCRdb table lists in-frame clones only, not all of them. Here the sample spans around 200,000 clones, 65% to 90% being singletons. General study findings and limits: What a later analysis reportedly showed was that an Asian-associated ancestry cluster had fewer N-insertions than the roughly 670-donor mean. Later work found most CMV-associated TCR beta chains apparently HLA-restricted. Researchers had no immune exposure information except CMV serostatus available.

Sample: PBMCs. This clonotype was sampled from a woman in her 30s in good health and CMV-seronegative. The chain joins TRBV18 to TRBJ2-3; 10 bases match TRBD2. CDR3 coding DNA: TGTGCCAGCTCACCTTCAGCGGGGGGGCCCTCAGATACGCAGTATTTT. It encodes CASSPSAGGPSDTQYF.